Listed here are 5 T cell receptor beta chains from one sample, sequenced in a study of T cell clusters in autoimmune cytopenias. TRB rearrangements were amplified by touch-down multiplex PCR with mixed TRB-A/B primers. With the multiplex PCR reads reprocessed, TCRdb shows one record per CDR3 protein and no DNA. The table lists about 2,200 distinct CDR3 sequences. TRB was amplified from approximately 250 ng of peripheral blood genomic DNA per sample. What was sequenced was peripheral blood. The receptors stem from a human donor with an autoimmune cytopenia or autoimmune hepatitis (not recorded which).

This clonotype is called medium-sized based on its frequency. The chain has TRBV15 and TRBJ2-5; TCRdb picks TRBD2, but there is no DNA to check that call. The length of the CDR3 is 15 residues. Germline CDR1 is LNHNV and CDR2 is YYDKDF (reference sequence). Here the CDR3 reads CATSRFPGAAETQYF.

This clonotype ranks as medium-sized in terms of frequency. The chain employs TRBV6-2 or TRBV6-3 and TRBJ2-2; TCRdb reports TRBD1, a call that lacks DNA to check it against. The CDR3 length is 18 residues. The germline V gene has CDR1 MNHEY and CDR2 SVGEGT. CDR3 protein: CASTRQGAPRVRSGELFF.

V gene TRBV29-1 combines with J gene TRBJ1-2. Germline V CDR1 and CDR2: SQVTM, ANQGSEA. The CDR3 length is 14 residues. This CDR3 is CSVERSGGLYGYTF.

The rearrangement uses TRBV30 and TRBJ2-3; TCRdb lists TRBD2, though no DNA is available to test this call. Germline lookup yields CDR1 GTSNPN and CDR2 SVGIG (reference sequence). The CDR3 extends over 16 amino acids. This CDR3 reads CAWSAGLAGYTDTQYF. Full variable domain (missing parts from reference TRBV30 and TRBJ2-3): SQTIHQWPATLVQPVGSPLSLECTVEGTSNPNLYWYRQAAGRGLQLLFYSVGIGQISSEVPQNLSASRPQDRQFILSSKKLLLSDSGFYLCAWSAGLAGYTDTQYFGPGTRLTVL.

By frequency, this clonotype is medium-sized. The chain employs TRBV5-5 and TRBJ2-1; the TCRdb D gene call, TRBD1, has no DNA to confirm it. This CDR3 comprises 13 residues. Germline loops: CDR1 SGHKS, CDR2 YYEKEE (reference sequence). The CDR3 is CASRLTGGNEQFF. Using reference TRBV5-5 and TRBJ2-1 for the parts outside the CDR3, the full variable domain is DAGVTQSPTHLIKTRGQQVTLRCSPISGHKSVSWYQQVLGQGPQFIFQYYEKEERGRGNFPDRFSARQFPNYSSELNVNALLLGDSALYLCASRLTGGNEQFFGPGTRLTVL.